Listed here are 9 T cell receptor beta chains from one sample, sequenced in a study of PD-L1 blockade in urothelial cancer (dated by TCRdb to 2017 to 2019). The library came from the immunoSEQ multiplex PCR assay. The clones in this table, taken by TCRdb from immuneACCESS, are in-frame only. Not every clone is retained; where verified, under half of the shortfall comes from an unresolved V gene, and the cause of the rest is unknown. This sample gives 50,000 or so clones in total; around 84% of them show up just once. The ten largest make up approximately 23% of the sample. This specimen's time point label, interpreted: pretreatment peripheral blood. The source was PBMCs, collected around atezolizumab (anti-PD-L1) treatment. Source of these receptors: a man in his sixties with urothelial cancer.

This clone was seen a single time. CDR3 coding DNA: TGCGCCAGCAGCTTGGGTGGCATTCCGTTCGTAGAAGCTTTCTTT. Its protein is CASSLGGIPFVEAFF. The chain employs TRBV5-1 and TRBJ1-1, with D unresolved. Germline CDR1 and CDR2: SGHRS and YFSETQ. V dropped 0 bases and J dropped 8 bases, with 17 bases sitting between them. There are 15 residues in the CDR3.

This sequence joins TRBV6-1 and TRBJ2-2; 10 bases fit TRBD1. The V and J ends lost 5 bases and 6 bases, in that order; junction bases with no gene match: 3. CDR3 length: 14 residues. Per germline, CDR1 MNHNS and CDR2 SASEGT. The CDR3 is CASSSGTGAGELFF. As DNA, the CDR3 is TGTGCCAGCAGTTCCGGGACAGGGGCCGGGGAGCTGTTTTTT.

The CDR3 DNA sequence: TGCGCCAGCAGCTTGGACGGGAGGAATACTGAAGCTTTCTTT. It codes for CASSLDGRNTEAFF. This chain joins TRBV5-1 and TRBJ1-1; D unclear. Germline V gives CDR1 SGHRS, CDR2 YFSETQ. V gave up 0 bases and J gave up 5 bases, with 11 bases separating them. The CDR3 spans 14 residues.

The chain employs TRBV7-2 and TRBJ1-1; 10 bases fit TRBD1. The CDR3 covers 17 residues. Trimming took 7 bases from V and 0 from J; bases not matched to a gene: 11. Looked up from germline, CDR1 is SGHTA and CDR2 is FQGNSA. CDR3 protein: CASTLTPGTGVNTEAFF. CDR3 coding DNA: TGTGCCAGCACCCTAACTCCCGGGACAGGGGTGAACACTGAAGCTTTCTTT.

V and J are TRBV4-2 and TRBJ1-5; tentative D call: TRBD1 (6 bases). This CDR3 region has 17 residues. Trimming stripped 4 bases from V and 7 bases from J, with 23 bases between. CDR1 LGHNA and CDR2 YNFKEQ come from the germline V gene. The CDR3 DNA reads as TGTGCCAGCAGCCGTCCTTTCCCTACAGGGCAAGTCCAGCCCCAGCATTTT. It translates to CASSRPFPTGQVQPQHF.

V gene TRBV2 combines with J gene TRBJ2-1; no reliable D call. With 1 base removed from V and 4 bases from J, the gap between germline ends came to 11 bases. The CDR3 extends over 15 amino acids. Germline V CDR1 and CDR2: SNHLY, FYNNEI. The CDR3 spells CASSEDVVLYNEQFF. The CDR3 nucleotides are TGTGCCAGCAGTGAAGATGTAGTTCTTTACAATGAGCAGTTCTTC.

The chain recombines TRBV15 with TRBJ1-3; D might be TRBD1 (5 bases). V was clipped by 0 bases and J by 4 bases, with 7 bases between them. The CDR3 loop spans 14 amino acids. Germline assignment: CDR1 LNHNV and CDR2 YYDKDF (reference sequence). Here the CDR3 reads CATSRDRGGNTIYF. CDR3 DNA: TGTGCCACCAGCAGAGATCGGGGGGGAAACACCATATATTTT.

V is TRBV19 and J is TRBJ1-4; TRBD1 is a possible D gene (6 bases). Germline CDR1 LNHDA, CDR2 SQIVND (reference sequence). The V and J ends lost 5 bases and 2 bases respectively, with 12 bases between them. The CDR3 totals 15 residues. Written as DNA, the CDR3 is TGTGCCAGTAGTTCCCTTAGGGGGACTAATGAAAAACTGTTTTTT. Amino acid sequence: CASSSLRGTNEKLFF.

J is TRBJ2-7 and V is TRBV4-1; D is ambiguous. The germline V and J ends were trimmed by 7 bases and 3 bases, with 10 bases remaining between them. CDR3 size: 12 residues. Per germline, CDR1 MGHRA and CDR2 YSYEKL. CDR3 sequence: CASNEFGYEQYF. The CDR3 DNA reads TGCGCCAGCAATGAGTTCGGCTACGAGCAGTACTTC.